This T cell receptor (beta chain) was retrieved from a study of T cell repertoires in cytomegalovirus infection. Study findings and constraints: Of the TCR beta families, the public ones yielded a cumulative frequency that identified carriers of CMV plus the relevant HLA. Within the response measured ex vivo, HLA-C-restricted CMV-specific TCR beta clonotypes were dominant.

This clonotype was found many times. Its antigen remains unknown. Using its own MiXCR run on the reads, TCRdb lists one record per CDR3 protein. The sample includes 65,000 to 90,000 distinct CDR3 sequences, more than 3% of them seen just once. CDR1 and CDR2 (germline): SGHTA, FQGTGA. This CDR3 comprises 16 residues. V was clipped by 2 bases and J by 4 bases; unmatched bases: 6. The chain joins TRBV7-3 to TRBJ2-1, with 9 nucleotides matching TRBD2. The sequencing input was PBMCs. The source of this sequence is a human donor in good health (CMV status not recorded). Some clones in this sample may be carry-over from other donors' samples. The CDR3 DNA reads TGTGCCAGCAGCTTATATGGCGGGGGGGCTTACAATGAGCAGTTCTTC. Its translation: CASSLYGGGAYNEQFF.